This T cell receptor (beta chain) was obtained from a study of T-cell reconstitution after alpha-beta-depleted transplantation in children (dated by TCRdb to 2016 to 2017). As for the study more broadly: Using TCR repertoire profiling, the study quantitatively followed how T-cell immune reconstitution unfolded in children after TCRalphabeta/CD19-depleted allogeneic hematopoietic cell transplantation.

Note on this clonotype: Its antigen is still unknown. Per-nucleotide qualities are absent, and no much larger clonotype sits a single base away.

According to the germline V gene (reference sequence), CDR1 reads LNHNV and CDR2 reads YYDKDF. The CDR3 starts with the cysteine, ends with the phenylalanine, and has 12 residues. CDR3 DNA is the only sequence kept; it has 36 bases, read in frame from the first base. Trimming costs V 3 bases and J 1 base, and their ends lie 4 bases apart. The method was PCR. The sequencer listed for this sample is Illumina HiSeq 2500. TCR library preparation used molecular barcoding, with unique molecular identifiers applied to normalize quantification of the TCRbeta repertoire. TCRdb redid the processing of the public reads, applying fastp at Q25 and MiXCR, and retained in-frame beta chains. Each record represents a unique CDR3 protein, reported with the most common genes and DNA among its rows. The table for this sample lists some 500,000 distinct CDR3 sequences; about 18% of them were counted only once. Of the sample, 3.3% falls within the top ten clones.

The V gene is TRBV15 and the J gene is TRBJ2-7; the D gene cannot be named for sure. The input for sequencing was PBMCs from the stem cell graft donor, taken from the stem cell graft. The receptor was derived from a human donor who donated a stem cell graft to a child with acute lymphoblastic leukemia. The CDR3 is CATSRGSYEQYF. In nucleotides, the sequence is TGTGCCACCAGCAGGGGATCCTACGAGCAGTACTTC.